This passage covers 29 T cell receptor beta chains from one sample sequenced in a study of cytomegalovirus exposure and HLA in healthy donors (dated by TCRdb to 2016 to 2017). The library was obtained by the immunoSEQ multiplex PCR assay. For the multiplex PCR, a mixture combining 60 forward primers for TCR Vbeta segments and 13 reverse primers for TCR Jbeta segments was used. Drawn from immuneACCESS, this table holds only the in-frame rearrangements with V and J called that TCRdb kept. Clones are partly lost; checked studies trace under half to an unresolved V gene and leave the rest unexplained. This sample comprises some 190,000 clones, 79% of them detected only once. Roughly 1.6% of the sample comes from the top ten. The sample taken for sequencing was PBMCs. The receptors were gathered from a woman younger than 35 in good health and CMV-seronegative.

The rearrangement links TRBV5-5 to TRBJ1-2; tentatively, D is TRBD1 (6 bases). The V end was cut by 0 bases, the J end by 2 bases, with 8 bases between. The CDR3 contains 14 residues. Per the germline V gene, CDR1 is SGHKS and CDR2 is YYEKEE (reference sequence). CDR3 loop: CASSLGQENYGYTF. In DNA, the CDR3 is TGTGCCAGCAGCTTGGGACAGGAGAACTATGGCTACACCTTC.

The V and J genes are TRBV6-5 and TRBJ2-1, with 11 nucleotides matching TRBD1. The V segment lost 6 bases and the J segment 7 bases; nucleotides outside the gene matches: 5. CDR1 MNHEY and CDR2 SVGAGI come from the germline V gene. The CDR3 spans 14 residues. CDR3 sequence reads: CASRQDRGRNEQFF. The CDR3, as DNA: TGTGCCAGCAGGCAGGACAGGGGGCGTAATGAGCAGTTCTTC.

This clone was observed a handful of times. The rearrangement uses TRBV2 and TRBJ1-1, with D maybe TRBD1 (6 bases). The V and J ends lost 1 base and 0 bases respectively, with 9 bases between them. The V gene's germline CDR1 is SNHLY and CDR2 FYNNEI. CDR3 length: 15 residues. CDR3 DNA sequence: TGTGCCAGCAGTGAAGGCGCAGGGGTGAACACTGAAGCTTTCTTT. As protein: CASSEGAGVNTEAFF.

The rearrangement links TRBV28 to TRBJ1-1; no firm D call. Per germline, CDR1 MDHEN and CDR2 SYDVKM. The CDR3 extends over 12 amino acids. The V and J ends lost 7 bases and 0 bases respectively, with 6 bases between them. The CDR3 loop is CASTEVNTEAFF. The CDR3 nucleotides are TGTGCCAGCACAGAAGTGAACACTGAAGCTTTCTTT.

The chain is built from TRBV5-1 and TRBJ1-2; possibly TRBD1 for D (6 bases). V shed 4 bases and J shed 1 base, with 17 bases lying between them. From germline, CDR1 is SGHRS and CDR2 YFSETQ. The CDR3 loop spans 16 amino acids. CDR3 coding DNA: TGCGCCAGCAGCCCGATGGAGGGGGAGGGTAACTATGGCTACACCTTC. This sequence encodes CASSPMEGEGNYGYTF. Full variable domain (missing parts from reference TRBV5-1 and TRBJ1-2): KAGVTQTPRYLIKTRGQQVTLSCSPISGHRSVSWYQQTPGQGLQFLFEYFSETQRNKGNFPGRFSGRQFSNSRSEMNVSTLELGDSALYLCASSPMEGEGNYGYTFGSGTRLTVV.

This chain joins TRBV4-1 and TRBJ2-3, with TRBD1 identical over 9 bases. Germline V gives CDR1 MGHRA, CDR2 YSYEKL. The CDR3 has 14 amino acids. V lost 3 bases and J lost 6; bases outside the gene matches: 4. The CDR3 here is CASSHGTGMDTQYF. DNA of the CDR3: TGCGCCAGCAGCCACGGGACAGGGATGGATACGCAGTATTTT.

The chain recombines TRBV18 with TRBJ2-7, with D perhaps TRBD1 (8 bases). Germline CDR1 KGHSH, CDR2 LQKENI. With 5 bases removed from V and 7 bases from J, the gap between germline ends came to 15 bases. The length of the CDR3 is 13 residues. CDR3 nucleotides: TGTGCCAGCTCAGACAGGGGAGCGGGGGAGCAGTACTTC. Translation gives CASSDRGAGEQYF. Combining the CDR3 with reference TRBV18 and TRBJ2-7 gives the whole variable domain NAGVMQNPRHLVRRRGQEARLRCSPMKGHSHVYWYRQLPEEGLKFMVYLQKENIIDESGMPKERFSAEFPKEGPSILRIQQVVRGDSAAYFCASSDRGAGEQYFGPGTRLTVT.

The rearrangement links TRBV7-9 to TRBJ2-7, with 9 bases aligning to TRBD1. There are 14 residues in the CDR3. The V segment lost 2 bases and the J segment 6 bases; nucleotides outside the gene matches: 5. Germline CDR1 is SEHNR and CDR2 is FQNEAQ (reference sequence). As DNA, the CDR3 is TGTGCCAGCAGCTTACCCGGGACAGGGAGCGAGCAGTACTTC. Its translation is CASSLPGTGSEQYF.

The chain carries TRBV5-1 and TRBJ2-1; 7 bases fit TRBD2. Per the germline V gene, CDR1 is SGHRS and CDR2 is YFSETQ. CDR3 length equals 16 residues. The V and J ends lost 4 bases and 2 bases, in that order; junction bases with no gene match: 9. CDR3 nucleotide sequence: TGCGCCAGCAGCGGAGTAGCGGGCGTTCCCTACAATGAGCAGTTCTTC. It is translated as CASSGVAGVPYNEQFF.

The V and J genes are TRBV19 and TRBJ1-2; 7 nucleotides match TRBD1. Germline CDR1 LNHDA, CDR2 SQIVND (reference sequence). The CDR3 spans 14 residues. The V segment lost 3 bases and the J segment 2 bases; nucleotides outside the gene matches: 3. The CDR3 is CASSMATGNYGYTF. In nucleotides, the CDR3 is TGTGCCAGTAGTATGGCGACAGGGAACTATGGCTACACCTTC.

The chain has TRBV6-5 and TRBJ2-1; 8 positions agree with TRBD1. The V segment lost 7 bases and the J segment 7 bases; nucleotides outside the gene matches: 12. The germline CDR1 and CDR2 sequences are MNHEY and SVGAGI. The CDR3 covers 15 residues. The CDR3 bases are TGTGCCAGCACCCCGGGACAGGAGACTAGGAATGAGCAGTTCTTC. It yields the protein CASTPGQETRNEQFF.

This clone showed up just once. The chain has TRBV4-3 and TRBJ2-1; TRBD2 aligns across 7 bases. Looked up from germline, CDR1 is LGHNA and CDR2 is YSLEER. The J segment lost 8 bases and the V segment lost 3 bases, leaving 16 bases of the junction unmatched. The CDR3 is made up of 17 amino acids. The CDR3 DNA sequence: TGCGCCAGCAGCCAGGTGCTCGGGGCGGGAGCTGGGCATGAGCAGTTCTTC. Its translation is CASSQVLGAGAGHEQFF.

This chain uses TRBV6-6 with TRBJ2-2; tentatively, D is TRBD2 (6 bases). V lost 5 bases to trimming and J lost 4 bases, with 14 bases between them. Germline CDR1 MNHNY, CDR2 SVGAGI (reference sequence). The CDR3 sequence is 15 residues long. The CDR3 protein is CASSNGERVTGELFF. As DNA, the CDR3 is TGTGCCAGCAGTAACGGGGAGCGGGTCACCGGGGAGCTGTTTTTT.

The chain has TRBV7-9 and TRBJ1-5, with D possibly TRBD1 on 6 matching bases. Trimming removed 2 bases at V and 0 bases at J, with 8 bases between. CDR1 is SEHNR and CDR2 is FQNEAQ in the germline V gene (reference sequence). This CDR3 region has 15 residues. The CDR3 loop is CASSLRGGSNQPQHF. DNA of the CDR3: TGTGCCAGCAGCTTACGAGGGGGTAGCAATCAGCCCCAGCATTTT.

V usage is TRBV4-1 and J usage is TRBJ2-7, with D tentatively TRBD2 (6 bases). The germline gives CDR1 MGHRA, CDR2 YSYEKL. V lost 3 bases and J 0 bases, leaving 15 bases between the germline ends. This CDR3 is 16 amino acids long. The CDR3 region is CASSHTGLLTSYEQYF. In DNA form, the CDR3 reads TGCGCCAGCAGCCATACGGGACTCCTAACCTCCTACGAGCAGTACTTC.

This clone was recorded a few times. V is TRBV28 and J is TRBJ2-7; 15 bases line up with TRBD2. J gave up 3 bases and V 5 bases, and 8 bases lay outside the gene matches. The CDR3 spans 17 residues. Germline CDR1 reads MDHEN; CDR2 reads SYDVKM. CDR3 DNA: TGTGCCAGCAGTCCCGGACTAGCGGGAGGGCCCCACTACGAGCAGTACTTC. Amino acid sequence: CASSPGLAGGPHYEQYF.

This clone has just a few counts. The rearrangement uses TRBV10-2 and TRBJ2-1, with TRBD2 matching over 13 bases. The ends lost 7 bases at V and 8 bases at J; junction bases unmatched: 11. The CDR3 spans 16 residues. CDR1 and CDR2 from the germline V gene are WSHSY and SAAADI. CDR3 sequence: CASIARGLAGVYEQFF. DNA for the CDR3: TGCGCCAGCATAGCACGCGGACTAGCGGGAGTCTATGAGCAGTTCTTC.

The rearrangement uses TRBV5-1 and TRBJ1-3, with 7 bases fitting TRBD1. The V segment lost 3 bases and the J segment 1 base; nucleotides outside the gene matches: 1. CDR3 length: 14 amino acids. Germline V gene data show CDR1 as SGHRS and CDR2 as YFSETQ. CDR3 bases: TGCGCCAGCAGCTCGACAGGGTCTGGAAACACCATATATTTT. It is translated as CASSSTGSGNTIYF.

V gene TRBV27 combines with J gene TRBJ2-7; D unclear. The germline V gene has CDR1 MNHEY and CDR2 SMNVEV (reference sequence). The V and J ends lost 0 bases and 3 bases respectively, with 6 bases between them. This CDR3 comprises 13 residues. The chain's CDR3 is CASSLSAYYEQYF. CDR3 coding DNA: TGTGCCAGCAGTTTATCGGCATACTACGAGCAGTACTTC.

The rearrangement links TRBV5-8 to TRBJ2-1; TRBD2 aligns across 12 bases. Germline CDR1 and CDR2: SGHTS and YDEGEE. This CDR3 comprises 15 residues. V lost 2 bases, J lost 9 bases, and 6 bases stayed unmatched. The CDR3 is CASSLLAGGEGEQFF. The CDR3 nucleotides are TGTGCCAGCAGCTTACTAGCGGGGGGTGAAGGTGAGCAGTTCTTC. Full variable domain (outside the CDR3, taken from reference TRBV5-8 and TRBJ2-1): EAGVTQSPTHLIKTRGQQATLRCSPISGHTSVYWYQQALGLGLQFLLWYDEGEERNRGNFPPRFSGRQFPNYSSELNVNALELEDSALYLCASSLLAGGEGEQFFGPGTRLTVL.

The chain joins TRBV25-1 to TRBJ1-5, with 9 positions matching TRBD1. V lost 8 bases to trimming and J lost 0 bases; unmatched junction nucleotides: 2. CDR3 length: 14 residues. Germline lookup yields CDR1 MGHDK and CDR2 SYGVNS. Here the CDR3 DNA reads TGTGCCAGCGGGGACAGGGATAGCAATCAGCCCCAGCATTTT. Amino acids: CASGDRDSNQPQHF.

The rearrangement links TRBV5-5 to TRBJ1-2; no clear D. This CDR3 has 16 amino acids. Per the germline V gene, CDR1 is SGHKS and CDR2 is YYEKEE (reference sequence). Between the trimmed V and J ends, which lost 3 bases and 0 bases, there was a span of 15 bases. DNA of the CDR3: TGTGCCAGCAGCTCTAAACAGATACCGACTAACTATGGCTACACCTTC. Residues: CASSSKQIPTNYGYTF.

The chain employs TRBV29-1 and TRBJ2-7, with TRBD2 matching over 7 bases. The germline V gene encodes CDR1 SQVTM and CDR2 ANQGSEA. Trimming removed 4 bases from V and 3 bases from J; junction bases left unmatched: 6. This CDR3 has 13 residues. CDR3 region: CSVASGEGYEQYF. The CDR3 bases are TGCAGCGTTGCTTCGGGGGAGGGCTACGAGCAGTACTTC.

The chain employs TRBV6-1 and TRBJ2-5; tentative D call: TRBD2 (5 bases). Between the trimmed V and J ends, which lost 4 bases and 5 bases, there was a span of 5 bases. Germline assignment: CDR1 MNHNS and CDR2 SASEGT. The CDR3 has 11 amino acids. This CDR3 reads CASSGEETQYF. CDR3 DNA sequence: TGTGCCAGCAGTGGGGAGGAGACCCAGTACTTC.

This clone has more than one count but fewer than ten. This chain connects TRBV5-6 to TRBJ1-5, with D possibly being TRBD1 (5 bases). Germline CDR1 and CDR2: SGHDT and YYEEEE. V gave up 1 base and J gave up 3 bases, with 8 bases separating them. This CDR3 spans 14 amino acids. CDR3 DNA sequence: TGTGCCAGCAGCTTGAGGGGAATCAATCAGCCCCAGCATTTT. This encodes CASSLRGINQPQHF.

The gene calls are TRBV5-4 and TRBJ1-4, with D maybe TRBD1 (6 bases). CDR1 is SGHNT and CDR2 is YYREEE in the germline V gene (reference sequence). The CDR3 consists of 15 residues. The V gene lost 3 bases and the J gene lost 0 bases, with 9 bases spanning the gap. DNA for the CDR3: TGTGCCAGCAGCTCGGACAGTGCAACTAATGAAAAACTGTTTTTT. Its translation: CASSSDSATNEKLFF.

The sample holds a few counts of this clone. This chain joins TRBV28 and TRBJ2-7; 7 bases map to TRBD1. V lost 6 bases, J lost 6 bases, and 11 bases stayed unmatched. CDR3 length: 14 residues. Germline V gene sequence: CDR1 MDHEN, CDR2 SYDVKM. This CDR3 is CASSSPGQRGEQYF. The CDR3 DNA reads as TGTGCCAGCAGCTCCCCGGGACAGAGGGGCGAGCAGTACTTC.

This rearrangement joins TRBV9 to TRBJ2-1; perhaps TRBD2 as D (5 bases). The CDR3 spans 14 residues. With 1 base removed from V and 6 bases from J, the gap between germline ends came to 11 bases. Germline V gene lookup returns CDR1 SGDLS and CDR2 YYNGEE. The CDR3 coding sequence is TGTGCCAGCAGCGTAAATACGGACTTCAATGAGCAGTTCTTC. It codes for CASSVNTDFNEQFF.

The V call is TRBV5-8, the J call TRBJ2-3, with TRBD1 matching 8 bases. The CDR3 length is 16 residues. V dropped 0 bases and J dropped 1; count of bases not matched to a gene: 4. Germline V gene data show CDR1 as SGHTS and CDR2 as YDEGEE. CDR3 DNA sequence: TGTGCCAGCAGCTTGGGGGCGACAGGGGGCACAGATACGCAGTATTTT. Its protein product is CASSLGATGGTDTQYF.